The 8 T cell receptor beta chains below all came from one sample that was sequenced in a study of blood T cell repertoires in COVID-19. Profiling relied on immunoSEQ multiplex PCR, and the TCRdb table lists in-frame clones only, not all of them. Among 150,000 to 200,000 clones, almost 80% were seen once, and the ten largest hold approximately 15%. Sequencing was carried out using peripheral blood. These receptors all stem from a man aged 60-69 years with active or convalescent COVID-19.

DNA for the CDR3: TGTGCCAGCAGCCAGGGGACCGGCTACGAGCAGTACTTC. It encodes CASSQGTGYEQYF. The chain joins TRBV7-9 to TRBJ2-7; D is perhaps TRBD1 (6 bases). Between the trimmed V and J ends, which lost 5 bases and 3 bases, there was a span of 11 bases. Germline CDR1 SEHNR, CDR2 FQNEAQ (reference sequence). CDR3 size: 13 residues.

The rearrangement joins TRBV3-1 (or the pseudogene TRBV3-2) to TRBJ1-6; 8 bases agree with TRBD1. In germline, CDR1 is LGHDT, CDR2 YNNKEL (reference sequence). The CDR3 consists of 14 residues. Losses at the gene ends were 3 bases for V and 8 bases for J; bases not matched to a gene: 3. CDR3 coding DNA: TGTGCCAGCAGCCAGGGACAGGACTATTCACCCCTCCACTTT. It encodes CASSQGQDYSPLHF.

This chain's CDR3 is CASSSTRFLGYTF. The DNA of the CDR3 is TGTGCCAGCAGCTCCACCAGGTTTCTTGGCTACACCTTC. This chain uses TRBV7-9 with TRBJ1-2; D uncertain. Germline V CDR1 and CDR2: SEHNR, FQNEAQ (reference sequence). V lost 4 bases and J lost 7, with 13 bases in between. This CDR3 comprises 13 residues. Variable domain in full (rest from reference TRBV7-9 and TRBJ1-2): DTGVSQNPRHKITKRGQNVTFRCDPISEHNRLYWYRQTLGQGPEFLTYFQNEAQLEKSRLLSDRFSAERPKGSFSTLEIQRTEQGDSAMYLCASSSTRFLGYTFGSGTRLTVV.

The chain links TRBV25-1 to TRBJ2-1, with D maybe TRBD2 (6 bases). The CDR3 has 14 amino acids. Trimming took 5 bases from V and 3 from J, leaving 11 bases between them. Germline lookup yields CDR1 MGHDK and CDR2 SYGVNS. CDR3 coding DNA: TGTGCCAGCAGTAGGGACTCCTTCTACAATGAGCAGTTCTTC. This sequence encodes CASSRDSFYNEQFF.

CDR3 amino acids: CASSQDGYGTSDYEQYF. CDR3 DNA: TGCGCCAGCAGCCAAGATGGGTACGGGACTAGCGACTACGAGCAGTACTTC. The J gene is TRBJ2-7, the V gene TRBV4-1; 10 positions agree with TRBD2. The trim removed 0 bases at V and 3 bases at J, leaving 8 bases unmatched. The CDR3 runs 17 residues. The germline V gene has CDR1 MGHRA and CDR2 YSYEKL.

This chain joins TRBV2 and TRBJ2-2; 7 bases map to TRBD2. Germline V gene lookup returns CDR1 SNHLY and CDR2 FYNNEI. Trimming removed 5 bases from V and 8 bases from J; junction bases left unmatched: 5. The CDR3 is 13 amino acids. In DNA form, the CDR3 reads TGTGCCAGCAGTTCAACAGCGGGGGGGGAGCTGTTTTTT. Amino acids: CASSSTAGGELFF.

V gene TRBV30 combines with J gene TRBJ1-6, with D tentatively TRBD1 (5 bases). Germline CDR1 is GTSNPN and CDR2 is SVGIG (reference sequence). The V end was cut by 4 bases, the J end by 5 bases, with 18 bases between. This CDR3 has 16 residues. This chain's CDR3 is CAWTPGFWKNNSPLHF. The CDR3 region has the DNA TGTGCCTGGACCCCAGGGTTTTGGAAGAATAATTCACCCCTCCACTTT.

The chain is built from TRBV5-4 and TRBJ2-7; TRBD1 might be the D (5 bases). Per germline, CDR1 SGHNT and CDR2 YYREEE (reference sequence). The CDR3 is 13 residues long. V lost 4 bases and J 0 bases, leaving 8 bases between the germline ends. In DNA form, the CDR3 reads TGTGCCAGCAGCCGGACAAACTCCTACGAGCAGTACTTC. Residues: CASSRTNSYEQYF. Complete variable domain (other parts from reference TRBV5-4 and TRBJ2-7): ETGVTQSPTHLIKTRGQQVTLRCSSQSGHNTVSWYQQALGQGPQFIFQYYREEENGRGNFPPRFSGLQFPNYSSELNVNALELDDSALYLCASSRTNSYEQYFGPGTRLTVT.